These 5 T cell receptor beta chains share one sample of origin, sequenced in a study of blood T cell repertoires in COVID-19. The protocol was immunoSEQ multiplex PCR, while the TCRdb copy is restricted to in-frame clones and leaves out a portion. Counted here are 30,000 to 40,000 clones, roughly 86% occurring once; the ten biggest clones make up around 15%. The sample consisted of peripheral blood. These receptors came from a human donor with active COVID-19. The donor label of this sample is uncertain.

This chain uses TRBV6-2 or TRBV6-3 with TRBJ2-7; possibly TRBD2 for D (5 bases). The CDR3 is 15 amino acids. V lost 5 bases, J lost 2 bases, and 16 bases lay in between. Germline CDR1 and CDR2: MNHEY and SVGEGT. Here the CDR3 DNA reads TGTGCCAGCAGTCGGGATCGACCAGATACCTACGAGCAGTACTTC. Protein product: CASSRDRPDTYEQYF.

This chain connects TRBV6-5 to TRBJ2-5; 9 bases match TRBD2. Germline-derived CDR1 and CDR2 are MNHEY and SVGAGI. Losses at the gene ends were 8 bases for V and 1 base for J; bases not matched to a gene: 8. The CDR3 has 15 amino acids. The CDR3 protein is CASCRERGAQETQYF. DNA for the CDR3: TGTGCCAGCTGTCGTGAGCGGGGGGCCCAAGAGACCCAGTACTTC.

CDR3 in DNA: TGTGCCAGCAGCCCAGGGGGCAACACCGGGGAGCTGTTTTTT. It encodes CASSPGGNTGELFF. J is TRBJ2-2 and V is TRBV28; 8 bases are shared with TRBD1. Germline CDR1 MDHEN, CDR2 SYDVKM. This CDR3 comprises 14 residues. V shed 6 bases and J 2 bases; nucleotides not matched to a gene: 2.

V and J are TRBV7-9 and TRBJ1-1; possible D gene TRBD1, 5 bases. V lost 3 bases and J 2 bases, leaving 7 bases between the germline ends. Germline V gene lookup returns CDR1 SEHNR and CDR2 FQNEAQ (reference sequence). This CDR3 contains 13 residues. The CDR3 DNA sequence: TGTGCCAGCAGCTTGACAGTAAACACTGAAGCTTTCTTT. Amino acid sequence: CASSLTVNTEAFF.

The genes are TRBV9 and TRBJ1-1; D might be TRBD1 (5 bases). In germline, CDR1 is SGDLS, CDR2 YYNGEE. Trimming cost V 4 bases and J 0 bases, with 13 bases left between them. The CDR3 is 15 amino acids. CDR3 DNA sequence: TGTGCCAGCAGCCCGCGACAGAAGATGAACACTGAAGCTTTCTTT. Its translation: CASSPRQKMNTEAFF.